Presented here are 15 T cell receptor beta chains from one specimen sequenced in a study of regulatory T cells in long-lasting Graves disease. This sample's time point: newly diagnosed GD, antithyroid drugs for less than 3 months. Generation of the TCR library employed RNA extracted from PBMCs. To make TCR beta libraries, researchers used iRepertoire HTBI primers and Arm-PCR of CDR3 regions. From the multiplex PCR reads, TCRdb called clonotypes with MiXCR, one entry per CDR3 protein. Here the sample spans 200,000 to 250,000 distinct CDR3 sequences, approximately 16% being singletons. Source: peripheral blood mononuclear cells (PBMCs), taken at new diagnosis, from a patient treated with antithyroid drugs. The receptor set was obtained from a female donor with Graves disease.

The table lists this clonotype with many counts. V is TRBV4-2 and J is TRBJ2-1; a weak D match, TRBD2 (6 bases). Germline loops: CDR1 LGHNA, CDR2 YNFKEQ. The V and J ends lost 1 base and 4 bases respectively, with 8 bases between them. The CDR3 is 14 amino acids. This chain's CDR3 is CASSQGLEYNEQFF. The CDR3 nucleotides read TGTGCCAGCAGCCAAGGACTAGAATACAATGAGCAGTTCTTC.

The CDR3 DNA reads TGTGCCAGCAGCCTACCGTACAATGAGCAGTTCTTC. This sequence encodes CASSLPYNEQFF. The chain couples TRBV7-2 to TRBJ2-1; D is undetermined. Looked up from germline, CDR1 is SGHTA and CDR2 is FQGNSA. The CDR3 is made up of 12 amino acids. V shed 5 bases and J shed 4 bases, with 6 bases lying between them.

This clonotype was counted many times. V is TRBV19 and J is TRBJ2-7; 7 positions agree with TRBD2. The CDR3 spans 15 residues. Per the germline V gene, CDR1 is LNHDA and CDR2 is SQIVND (reference sequence). V dropped 9 bases and J dropped 0; count of bases not matched to a gene: 11. The CDR3 DNA follows: TGTGCCAGCAGCCTATCTAGCGGAAGCTCCTACGAGCAGTACTTC. Translated, it gives CASSLSSGSSYEQYF.

This clonotype came up many times. This sequence joins TRBV24-1 and TRBJ1-5, with 8 bases lining up with TRBD1. Losses at the gene ends were 2 bases for V and 5 bases for J; bases not matched to a gene: 4. This CDR3 is built from 15 residues. Germline V gene data show CDR1 as KGHDR and CDR2 as SFDVKD. CDR3 sequence (DNA): TGTGCCACCAGTGATTCTCAGGGGGCGTATCAGCCCCAGCATTTT. It specifies CATSDSQGAYQPQHF.

This clonotype was observed many times. CDR3 in amino acids: CASSSLTGAMRQFF. In DNA, the CDR3 is TGTGCCAGCAGCTCTCTAACGGGAGCTATGAGGCAGTTCTTC. The rearrangement joins TRBV11-2 to TRBJ2-1; the D gene is possibly TRBD2 (6 bases). Germline V gene lookup returns CDR1 SGHAT and CDR2 FQNNGV. This CDR3 spans 14 amino acids. Trimming pared 4 bases from V and 12 bases from J, leaving 19 bases between.

This clonotype was seen many times. The chain recombines TRBV20-1 with TRBJ2-2, with D perhaps being TRBD1 or TRBD2 (5 bases each). Deletions cut 4 bases from V and 5 bases from J, with 11 bases between. Germline-derived CDR1 and CDR2 are DFQATT and SNEGSKA (reference sequence). The CDR3 has 13 amino acids. Here the CDR3 reads CSATGTRTGELFF. CDR3 DNA sequence: TGCAGTGCTACCGGGACGCGAACCGGGGAGCTGTTTTTT.

A remark on this clonotype: This likely traces to a read error, being one base from a far larger clone. The chain carries TRBV2 and TRBJ2-5; the match to TRBD2 covers 8 bases. Trimming took 6 bases from V and 2 from J; bases not matched to a gene: 8. This CDR3 has 15 amino acids. Germline CDR1 is SNHLY and CDR2 is FYNNEI. The CDR3 DNA reads as TGTGCCAGCAGACCCCGTAGCGGGACACAAGAGACCCAGTACTTC. As protein: CASRPRSGTQETQYF.

This clonotype showed up just a few times. V usage is TRBV7-2 and J usage is TRBJ2-1; 10 bases fit TRBD1. The DNA end lines up better with TRBJ2-5; the J call may be wrong. The length of the CDR3 is 15 residues. Germline CDR1 reads SGHTA; CDR2 reads FQGNSA. CDR3 sequence reads: CASSRDRGGRETQYF. The DNA of the CDR3 is TGTGCCAGCAGTCGGGACAGGGGAGGGCGGGAGACCCAGTACTTC.

Regarding this clonotype: This could be a read error, since a much larger clone is one nucleotide away. V and J are TRBV5-5 and TRBJ1-2, with D tentatively TRBD1 (5 bases). The CDR3 contains 13 residues. Germline V gives CDR1 SGHKS, CDR2 YYEKEE (reference sequence). The CDR3 is CASSLTVWGGCTF. The CDR3 region has the DNA TGTGCCAGCAGCTTGACAGTCTGGGGCGGCTGCACCTTC. The full variable domain, in which reference TRBV5-5 and TRBJ1-2 provide the parts outside the CDR3, is DAGVTQSPTHLIKTRGQQVTLRCSPISGHKSVSWYQQVLGQGPQFIFQYYEKEERGRGNFPDRFSARQFPNYSSELNVNALLLGDSALYLCASSLTVWGGCTFGSGTRLTVV.

This clonotype came up many times. V is TRBV28 and J is TRBJ1-4, with a weak D call TRBD1 (5 bases). Germline V gives CDR1 MDHEN, CDR2 SYDVKM. V gave up 3 bases and J gave up 2 bases, with 7 bases separating them. CDR3 length: 14 residues. The CDR3 DNA is TGTGCCAGCAGTTTTGGGGACACTAATGAAAAACTGTTTTTT. It yields the protein CASSFGDTNEKLFF.

In this sample, this clonotype turned up many times. CDR3 in amino acids: CASRGGGTSDTQYF. In DNA, the CDR3 is TGTGCCAGCAGAGGCGGGGGAACGTCAGATACGCAGTATTTT. The chain employs TRBV13 and TRBJ2-3; 7 nucleotides match TRBD2. The CDR3 has 14 residues. Germline V gene data show CDR1 as PRHDT and CDR2 as FYEKMQ (reference sequence). Losses at the gene ends were 6 bases for V and 4 bases for J; bases not matched to a gene: 7.

The sample holds many counts of this clonotype. This chain connects TRBV28 to TRBJ2-2; 8 bases align to TRBD1. Germline V lookup: CDR1 MDHEN, CDR2 SYDVKM. V lost 5 bases, J lost 4 bases, and 9 bases stayed unmatched. The CDR3 sequence is 16 residues long. Written as DNA, the CDR3 is TGTGCCAGCAGTACTACGGACAGGGTGAGCACCGGGGAGCTGTTTTTT. Translated, it gives CASSTTDRVSTGELFF.

This clonotype is a singleton in its sample. The genes are TRBV20-1 and TRBJ2-3, with 9 bases aligning to TRBD1. The germline gives CDR1 DFQATT, CDR2 SNEGSKA (reference sequence). This CDR3 region has 15 residues. With V trimmed by 5 bases and J by 2 bases, 8 bases remained unmatched. The CDR3 spells CSAQIGQGITDTQYF. In DNA, the CDR3 is TGCAGTGCTCAAATCGGACAGGGGATCACAGATACGCAGTATTTT.

This clonotype was seen only a few times. This may stem from a read error, because a much larger clone lies one nucleotide away. The chain employs TRBV6-5 and TRBJ2-7, with unresolved D. The CDR3 consists of 16 residues. The germline V gene has CDR1 MNHEY and CDR2 SVGAGI. This CDR3 is CASSYSQDGDSYGQYF. The CDR3 bases are TGTGCCAGCAGTTACTCGCAGGACGGAGACTCCTACGGGCAGTACTTC.

At least ten counts were recorded for this clonotype. The chain joins TRBV6-2 or TRBV6-3 to TRBJ1-2, with a possible D match to TRBD1 (5 bases). The germline V gene encodes CDR1 MNHEY and CDR2 SVGEGT. V was cut by 7 bases and J by 4 bases, with 19 bases left in between. This CDR3 is built from 15 residues. The chain's CDR3 is CASKLGDRGPYGYTF. Written as DNA, the CDR3 is TGTGCCAGCAAGTTAGGGGATAGGGGCCCCTATGGCTACACCTTC.